These 30 T cell receptor beta chains share one sample of origin, sequenced in a study of T cells after yellow fever vaccination. TCRdb reanalysed the 5' RACE reads using MiXCR and keeps one entry per CDR3 protein. The sample consists of about 300,000 distinct CDR3 sequences, around 7% of them appearing once. Specimen: PBMCs, collected approximately 40 days after the first yellow fever vaccination. These receptors originate from a man between 18 and 29 years old who received the YFV17D yellow fever vaccine.

This clonotype turned up a few times. The genes are TRBV11-1 and TRBJ2-7; TRBD2 matches 15 bases. CDR3 length: 18 amino acids. V was clipped by 4 bases and J by 0 bases; unmatched bases: 7. Germline CDR1 reads SGHAT; CDR2 reads FQDESV (reference sequence). CDR3 region: CASSSGTSGRTISYEQYF. The DNA for the CDR3 is TGTGCCAGCAGCTCCGGGACTAGCGGGAGGACGATCTCCTACGAGCAGTACTTC. Looking up the rest from reference TRBV11-1 and TRBJ2-7 gives the full variable domain: EAEVAQSPRYKITEKSQAVAFWCDPISGHATLYWYRQILGQGPELLVQFQDESVVDDSQLPKDRFSAERLKGVDSTLKIQPAELGDSAMYLCASSSGTSGRTISYEQYFGPGTRLTVT.

This clonotype came up many times. The chain joins TRBV5-4 to TRBJ1-6; D gene ambiguous. V dropped 4 bases and J dropped 6 bases, with 14 bases sitting between them. This CDR3 spans 15 amino acids. The V gene's germline CDR1 is SGHNT and CDR2 YYREEE (reference sequence). The CDR3 protein is CASSIDQPGNSPLHF. CDR3 DNA: TGTGCCAGCAGCATTGACCAACCGGGTAATTCACCCCTCCACTTT.

Many counts were recorded for this clonotype. This chain uses TRBV10-3 with TRBJ2-1; 9 positions agree with TRBD2. This CDR3 has 16 residues. With 6 bases clipped from V and 5 bases from J, the junction kept 11 bases outside the gene matches. CDR1 is ENHRY, CDR2 SYGVKD, per germline. The CDR3 protein is CAISKPEAGGNNEQFF. CDR3 DNA sequence: TGTGCCATCAGCAAGCCGGAAGCGGGGGGCAACAATGAGCAGTTCTTC.

The sample holds many counts of this clonotype. The rearrangement uses TRBV5-1 and TRBJ2-1; maybe TRBD2 (5 bases). Germline loops: CDR1 SGHRS, CDR2 YFSETQ. This CDR3 region has 14 residues. The V gene lost 1 base and the J gene lost 3 bases, with 8 bases spanning the gap. The CDR3 reads CASSLRAGYNEQFF. The CDR3 DNA reads TGCGCCAGCAGCTTGCGGGCGGGCTACAATGAGCAGTTCTTC.

This clonotype was recorded at least ten times. The CDR3 here is CASSATYNEQFF. The CDR3 nucleotides are TGTGCCAGCAGTGCCACCTACAATGAGCAGTTCTTC. This sequence joins TRBV2 and TRBJ2-1, with D hard to call. V was pared by 4 bases and J by 2 bases, with 3 bases between. Germline V gives CDR1 SNHLY, CDR2 FYNNEI. The CDR3 consists of 12 residues.

The chain joins TRBV30 to TRBJ2-1; D uncertain. The CDR3 spans 11 residues. V lost 3 bases to trimming and J lost 4 bases, with 4 bases between them. The germline CDR1 and CDR2 sequences are GTSNPN and SVGIG (reference sequence). This CDR3 is CAWRGYNEQFF. DNA for the CDR3: TGTGCCTGGAGAGGGTACAATGAGCAGTTCTTC.

This clonotype was counted ten times or more. This chain uses TRBV5-1 with TRBJ1-2; 8 bases agree with TRBD1. The junction had 8 bases not matched to a gene; V was cut back by 5 bases and J by 5 bases. The germline CDR1 and CDR2 sequences are SGHRS and YFSETQ. This CDR3 has 14 residues. The CDR3 DNA reads TGCGCCAGCAGACGTCCCGGGACAGGTTATGGCTACACCTTC. Protein sequence: CASRRPGTGYGYTF.

This clonotype occurred a few times. V usage is TRBV12-3 or TRBV12-4 and J usage is TRBJ2-7; 7 bases fit TRBD1. V gave up 4 bases and J gave up 6 bases; unmatched junction bases: 6. The CDR3 is 13 residues long. CDR3: CASSSQGGSEQYF. CDR3 in DNA: TGTGCCAGCAGTTCCCAAGGGGGCAGCGAGCAGTACTTC.

This clonotype came up a few times. V is TRBV7-2 and J is TRBJ1-1; 9 bases fit TRBD1. Germline-derived CDR1 and CDR2 are SGHTA and FQGNSA. Unmatched junction bases numbered 3, after V lost 0 bases and J lost 4 bases. This CDR3 has 15 amino acids. CDR3 coding DNA: TGTGCCAGCAGCTTAGCGCTGACAGGGGGCACTGAAGCTTTCTTT. It yields the protein CASSLALTGGTEAFF.

This clonotype was counted a few times. This sequence joins TRBV20-1 and TRBJ2-1; 12 bases map to TRBD2. The CDR3 extends over 14 amino acids. Germline trimming cut 0 bases from V and 11 bases from J; bases unmatched to any gene: 5. Germline CDR1 DFQATT, CDR2 SNEGSKA (reference sequence). The DNA of the CDR3 is TGCAGTGCTAGAGAATCAACTAGCGGGGGGAAGCAGTTCTTC. This codes for CSARESTSGGKQFF.

The gene calls are TRBV6-5 and TRBJ2-7, with D perhaps matching TRBD1 (6 bases). Germline CDR1 reads MNHEY; CDR2 reads SVGAGI. Trimming removed 4 bases from V and 3 bases from J, with 13 bases in between. The CDR3 has 14 residues. Here the CDR3 DNA reads TGTGCCAGCAGTTCGGACACGACAGGCTACGAGCAGTACTTC. This translates into CASSSDTTGYEQYF.

This clonotype has more than one count but fewer than ten. The chain links TRBV5-1 to TRBJ2-5; D possibly corresponds to TRBD1 (5 bases). The germline V and J ends were trimmed by 3 bases and 2 bases, with 11 bases remaining between them. This CDR3 has 14 amino acids. Germline V gene sequence: CDR1 SGHRS, CDR2 YFSETQ. CDR3 region: CASSSRQLQETQYF. The CDR3 nucleotides read TGCGCCAGCAGCTCTAGACAGTTACAAGAGACCCAGTACTTC.

The chain has TRBV11-2 and TRBJ2-5, with 10 bases matching TRBD2. Germline CDR1 reads SGHAT; CDR2 reads FQNNGV. The CDR3 is 16 residues long. Trimming at V came to 0 bases and at J to 4 bases, leaving 5 bases not matched to a gene. This CDR3 is CASSLELAGLRETQYF. For the CDR3, the DNA is TGTGCCAGCAGCTTAGAACTAGCGGGGCTCCGAGAGACCCAGTACTTC.

The chain combines TRBV6-5 with TRBJ2-5; D is ambiguous. The V end was cut by 2 bases, the J end by 3 bases, with 13 bases between. CDR1 MNHEY and CDR2 SVGAGI come from the germline V gene. The CDR3 totals 15 residues. The CDR3 coding sequence is TGTGCCAGCAGTTACCACGAGACATCCAAAGAGACCCAGTACTTC. Its protein product is CASSYHETSKETQYF.

This chain uses TRBV5-1 with TRBJ2-7; tentative D call: TRBD1 (5 bases). This CDR3 region has 15 residues. The germline V gene encodes CDR1 SGHRS and CDR2 YFSETQ. The V and J ends lost 5 bases and 0 bases respectively, with 15 bases between them. In DNA form, the CDR3 reads TGCGCCAGCAGTCCGTACAGGAGCGCCTCCTACGAGCAGTACTTC. Translated: CASSPYRSASYEQYF. Variable domain in full (rest from reference TRBV5-1 and TRBJ2-7): KAGVTQTPRYLIKTRGQQVTLSCSPISGHRSVSWYQQTPGQGLQFLFEYFSETQRNKGNFPGRFSGRQFSNSRSEMNVSTLELGDSALYLCASSPYRSASYEQYFGPGTRLTVT.

This clonotype was recorded many times. The chain has TRBV27 and TRBJ1-2, with unresolved D. The V end lost 1 base, the J end lost 2 bases, and 11 bases lay between the germline ends. The CDR3 length is 15 residues. The germline V gene encodes CDR1 MNHEY and CDR2 SMNVEV (reference sequence). The CDR3: CASSLWGRSNYGYTF. For the CDR3, the DNA is TGTGCCAGCAGTTTATGGGGAAGGTCGAACTATGGCTACACCTTC.

In its sample, this clonotype was seen a few times. This chain uses TRBV20-1 with TRBJ1-2, with 8 bases aligning to TRBD1. This CDR3 region has 14 residues. The junction had 3 bases not matched to a gene; V was cut back by 3 bases and J by 0 bases. Germline V gene sequence: CDR1 DFQATT, CDR2 SNEGSKA (reference sequence). The CDR3 DNA reads TGCAGTGCTAGTGGGGACAGGTCTAACTATGGCTACACCTTC. This gives the protein CSASGDRSNYGYTF.

This clonotype was found many times. The CDR3 nucleotides read TGTGCCAGCAGACAGGGTTGGACAGATACGCAGTATTTT. Amino acids: CASRQGWTDTQYF. The chain couples TRBV12-3 or TRBV12-4 to TRBJ2-3; D perhaps matches TRBD1 (6 bases). This CDR3 contains 13 residues. Deletions cut 6 bases from V and 3 bases from J, with 10 bases between.

This clonotype appeared many times. The V gene is TRBV28, the J gene TRBJ2-5; D assignment may be TRBD1 or TRBD2 (6 bases each). CDR1 is MDHEN and CDR2 is SYDVKM in the germline V gene. The V end lost 7 bases, the J end lost 1 base, and 16 bases lay between the germline ends. This CDR3 spans 15 amino acids. DNA for the CDR3: TGTGCCAGCAAAAGGTGGGGGGCCAGCCAAGAGACCCAGTACTTC. Encoded protein: CASKRWGASQETQYF.

There are many counts of this clonotype. CDR3: CASSQGTSGVQETQYF. The CDR3 DNA is TGCGCCAGCAGCCAAGGAACTAGCGGGGTTCAAGAGACCCAGTACTTC. The genes are TRBV4-1 and TRBJ2-5; 10 bases are a match to TRBD2. The CDR3 is 16 amino acids. V trimming: 1 base; J trimming: 2 bases; junction bases outside the gene matches: 4. Germline V gene data show CDR1 as MGHRA and CDR2 as YSYEKL.

This clonotype appeared a few times. The V call is TRBV7-2, the J call TRBJ2-5; D is uncertain. CDR3 size: 15 residues. The V end lost 1 base, the J end lost 5 bases, and 14 bases lay between the germline ends. CDR1 SGHTA and CDR2 FQGNSA come from the germline V gene. Here the CDR3 reads CASSLDPNSAETQYF. CDR3 coding DNA: TGTGCCAGCAGCTTAGATCCTAATAGTGCCGAGACCCAGTACTTC.

This clonotype was seen many times. The rearrangement uses TRBV7-2 and TRBJ1-5; 11 bases agree with TRBD1. V shed 1 base, J shed 4 bases, and the junction held 6 bases outside the gene matches. The germline V gene has CDR1 SGHTA and CDR2 FQGNSA. The CDR3 has 17 residues. The CDR3 DNA follows: TGTGCCAGCAGCTTAGGGACAGGGGGCTCCCGAAATCAGCCCCAGCATTTT. The encoded protein is CASSLGTGGSRNQPQHF. Full variable domain (missing parts from reference TRBV7-2 and TRBJ1-5): GAGVSQSPSNKVTEKGKDVELRCDPISGHTALYWYRQSLGQGLEFLIYFQGNSAPDKSGLPSDRFSAERTGGSVSTLTIQRTQQEDSAVYLCASSLGTGGSRNQPQHFGDGTRLSIL.

The chain employs TRBV5-4 and TRBJ2-3; 7 nucleotides line up with TRBD2. Germline V lookup: CDR1 SGHNT, CDR2 YYREEE (reference sequence). The CDR3 spans 16 residues. Trimming took 1 base from V and 2 from J; bases not matched to a gene: 7. The CDR3 nucleotides read TGTGCCAGCAGCTTGATGGAGCGGGGCCCCACAGATACGCAGTATTTT. Its protein product is CASSLMERGPTDTQYF. The full variable domain, completed using reference TRBV5-4 and TRBJ2-3, is ETGVTQSPTHLIKTRGQQVTLRCSSQSGHNTVSWYQQALGQGPQFIFQYYREEENGRGNFPPRFSGLQFPNYSSELNVNALELDDSALYLCASSLMERGPTDTQYFGPGTRLTVL.

This clonotype has just one count. This chain uses TRBV9 with TRBJ2-1; 10 nucleotides align to TRBD2. Unmatched junction bases numbered 7, after V lost 0 bases and J lost 7 bases. This CDR3 comprises 16 residues. Germline CDR1 is SGDLS and CDR2 is YYNGEE. The DNA of the CDR3 is TGTGCCAGCAGCGTAGAGTCTAGCGGGGGAAATAATGAGCAGTTCTTC. Encoded protein: CASSVESSGGNNEQFF.

The J gene is TRBJ2-5, the V gene TRBV4-1, with D tentatively TRBD1 (5 bases). Trimming shortened V by 3 bases and J by 0 bases, and 8 bases separated the two germline ends. Germline CDR1 reads MGHRA; CDR2 reads YSYEKL. There are 14 residues in the CDR3. The CDR3: CASSHQGYQETQYF. CDR3 nucleotide sequence: TGCGCCAGCAGCCATCAGGGCTACCAAGAGACCCAGTACTTC.

The chain recombines TRBV20-1 with TRBJ2-7; D might be TRBD2 (5 bases). The CDR3 loop spans 13 amino acids. Germline V gene sequence: CDR1 DFQATT, CDR2 SNEGSKA (reference sequence). The CDR3 region has the DNA TGCAGCTGCCAGCCCGAGGGCCGGTGGGAGCAGTACTTC. This translates into CSCQPEGRWEQYF.

The chain uses TRBV20-1 and TRBJ2-5, with a weak D call TRBD1 (6 bases). This CDR3 has 15 amino acids. The ends were cut back, 6 bases at V and 1 base at J, with 18 bases in the middle. Germline CDR1 reads DFQATT; CDR2 reads SNEGSKA (reference sequence). CDR3: CSAENPRGSQETQYF. The CDR3 DNA sequence: TGCAGTGCCGAGAATCCCAGGGGTTCCCAAGAGACCCAGTACTTC.

The table lists this clonotype with many counts. The rearrangement uses TRBV5-6 and TRBJ2-3; TRBD2 might be the D (6 bases). The CDR3 sequence is 15 residues long. Trimming took off 5 bases at V and 3 bases at J, with 16 bases between the two ends. CDR1 and CDR2 from the germline V gene are SGHDT and YYEEEE. CDR3 coding DNA: TGTGCCAGCAGTCCACCCCTCGGGGGTACAGATACGCAGTATTTT. This codes for CASSPPLGGTDTQYF.

This clonotype was counted at least ten times. This chain joins TRBV5-5 and TRBJ2-4, with D unclear. This CDR3 has 14 residues. Trimming took 0 bases from V and 0 from J, leaving 4 bases between them. Germline V gives CDR1 SGHKS, CDR2 YYEKEE (reference sequence). The CDR3 DNA is TGTGCCAGCAGCTTGGGTGTAGCCAAAAACATTCAGTACTTC. It encodes CASSLGVAKNIQYF. The full variable domain, with the rest looked up from reference TRBV5-5 and TRBJ2-4, is DAGVTQSPTHLIKTRGQQVTLRCSPISGHKSVSWYQQVLGQGPQFIFQYYEKEERGRGNFPDRFSARQFPNYSSELNVNALLLGDSALYLCASSLGVAKNIQYFGAGTRLSVL.

This chain uses TRBV6-8 with TRBJ1-4; 11 bases match TRBD1. The germline V gene encodes CDR1 MNHGY and CDR2 SAAAGT. The CDR3 runs to 17 residues. Trimming at V came to 5 bases and at J to 4 bases, leaving 9 bases not matched to a gene. The CDR3 spells CASSRRDRGDLNEKLFF. The CDR3 bases are TGTGCCAGCAGTCGCCGGGACAGGGGGGACCTTAATGAAAAACTGTTTTTT.